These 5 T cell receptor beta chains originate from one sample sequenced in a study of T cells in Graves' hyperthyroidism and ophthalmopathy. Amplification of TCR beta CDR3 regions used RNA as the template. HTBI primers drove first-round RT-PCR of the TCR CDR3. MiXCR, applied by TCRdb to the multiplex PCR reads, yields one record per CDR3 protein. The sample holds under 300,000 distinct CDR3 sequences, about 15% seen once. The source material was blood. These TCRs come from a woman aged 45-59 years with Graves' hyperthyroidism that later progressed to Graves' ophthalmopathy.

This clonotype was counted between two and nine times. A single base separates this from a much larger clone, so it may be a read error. For the CDR3, the DNA is TGCGCCAGCAGCTTGGACGGGTTGGAGCGGTATCAGCCCCAGCATTTT. Translated, it gives CASSLDGLERYQPQHF. The chain carries TRBV5-1 and TRBJ1-5; D gene unclear. Between the trimmed V and J ends, which lost 0 bases and 5 bases, there was a span of 15 bases. CDR1 is SGHRS, CDR2 YFSETQ, per germline. This CDR3 has 16 residues.

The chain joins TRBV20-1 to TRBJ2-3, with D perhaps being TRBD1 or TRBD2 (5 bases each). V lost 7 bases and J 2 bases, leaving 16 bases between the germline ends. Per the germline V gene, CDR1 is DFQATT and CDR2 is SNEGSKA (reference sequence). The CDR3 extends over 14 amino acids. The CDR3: CSVNTRGFTDTQYF. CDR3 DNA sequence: TGCAGTGTTAACACGAGGGGCTTCACAGATACGCAGTATTTT.

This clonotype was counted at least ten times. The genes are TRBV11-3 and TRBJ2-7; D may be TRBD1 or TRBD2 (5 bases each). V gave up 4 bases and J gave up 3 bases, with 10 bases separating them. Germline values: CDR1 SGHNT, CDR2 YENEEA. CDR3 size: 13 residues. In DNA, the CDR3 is TGTGCCAGCAGCTCGGGACCGCTCTACGAGCAGTACTTC. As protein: CASSSGPLYEQYF. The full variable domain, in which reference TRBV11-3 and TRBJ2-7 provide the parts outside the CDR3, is EAGVVQSPRYKIIEKKQPVAFWCNPISGHNTLYWYLQNLGQGPELLIRYENEEAVDDSQLPKDRFSAERLKGVDSTLKIQPAELGDSAVYLCASSSGPLYEQYFGPGTRLTVT.

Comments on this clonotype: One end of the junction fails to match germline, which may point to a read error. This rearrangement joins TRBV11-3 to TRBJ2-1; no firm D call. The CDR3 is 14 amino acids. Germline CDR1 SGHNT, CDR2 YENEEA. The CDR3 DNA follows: TGTGCCAGAAGCTTAGATAGCTCCTACAATGAGCAGTTCTTC. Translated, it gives CARSLDSSYNEQFF. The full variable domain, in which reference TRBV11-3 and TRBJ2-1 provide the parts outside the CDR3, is EAGVVQSPRYKIIEKKQPVAFWCNPISGHNTLYWYLQNLGQGPELLIRYENEEAVDDSQLPKDRFSAERLKGVDSTLKIQPAELGDSAVYLCARSLDSSYNEQFFGPGTRLTVL.

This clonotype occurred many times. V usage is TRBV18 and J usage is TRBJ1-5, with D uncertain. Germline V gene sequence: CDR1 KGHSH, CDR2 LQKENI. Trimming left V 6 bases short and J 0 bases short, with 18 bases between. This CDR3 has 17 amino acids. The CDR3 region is CASSLNKVPYSNQPQHF. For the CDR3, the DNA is TGTGCCAGCTCCCTCAATAAGGTTCCTTATAGCAATCAGCCCCAGCATTTT. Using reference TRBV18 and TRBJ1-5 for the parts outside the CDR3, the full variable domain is NAGVMQNPRHLVRRRGQEARLRCSPMKGHSHVYWYRQLPEEGLKFMVYLQKENIIDESGMPKERFSAEFPKEGPSILRIQQVVRGDSAAYFCASSLNKVPYSNQPQHFGDGTRLSIL.